This record looks at one T cell receptor (beta chain) sequence and its context. The sample originates from a study of patients and donors after allogeneic stem cell transplantation. TCRdb reprocessed the RT-PCR reads with MiXCR, giving one entry per CDR3 protein. Of approximately 200,000 distinct CDR3 sequences in the sample, around 41% were seen once. This CDR3 is built from 13 residues. V dropped 5 bases and J dropped 7 bases, with 11 bases sitting between them. Sequencing input: blood, either unsorted or a sorted T cell fraction (not recorded which). The V gene is TRBV12-3 or TRBV12-4, the J gene TRBJ2-2; D may be TRBD2 (6 bases). This clonotype originated in a human donor who was either an allogeneic HSCT recipient or a stem cell or donor lymphocyte infusion donor (not recorded which). It is not recorded whose cells these are; they may come from a transplant donor. The CDR3 sequence: CASSVRGNGELFF. The DNA for the CDR3 is TGTGCCAGCAGTGTCCGGGGGAACGGGGAGCTGTTTTTT.